The rows below give T cell receptor beta chains drawn from one sample of a study of T cell responses to AZD1222 COVID-19 vaccine. TCRdb's copy holds only in-frame clones and misses some; the assay was immunoSEQ multiplex PCR. The sample yields around 95,000 clones, roughly nine tenths seen once. The specimen was peripheral blood, collected on day 0 of AZD1222 vaccination. The receptors were gathered from an adult in good health. Both conserved end residues are part of each CDR3. Fields, in order: V gene, D gene, J gene, clone size, CDR3 protein, CDR3 DNA. The D gene is left open where the match is weak. Clone sizes are given selectively: once, few, many, or a class where the clone is expanded.

TRBV10-3	TRBD1	TRBJ2-5	NA	CATRQGPEETQYF	TGTGCCACGCGACAGGGGCCCGAAGAGACCCAGTACTTC
TRBV5-1	TRBD1	TRBJ2-5	NA	CASSSGTGTQETQYF	TGCGCCAGCAGTTCCGGGACAGGGACTCAAGAGACCCAGTACTTC
TRBV3-1/TRBV3-2	NA	TRBJ2-6	NA	CASSHGSSGANVLTF	TGTGCCAGCAGCCACGGGAGCTCTGGGGCCAACGTCCTGACTTTC
TRBV18	NA	TRBJ1-5	NA	CASSPSSGKQPQHF	TGTGCCAGCTCACCATCTTCGGGGAAGCAGCCCCAGCATTTT
TRBV19	NA	TRBJ2-1	NA	CASSIIFPGEIGEQFF	TGTGCCAGTAGTATCATTTTTCCGGGGGAGATAGGTGAGCAGTTCTTC
TRBV19	TRBD1	TRBJ1-1	NA	CASSTGTGIPEAFF	TGTGCCAGTAGTACTGGGACAGGGATCCCTGAAGCTTTCTTT
TRBV2	NA	TRBJ1-2	NA	CASTGDLGYTF	TGTGCCAGCACCGGAGATCTGGGCTACACCTTC
TRBV5-5	TRBD1	TRBJ2-7	NA	CASSPGQVYEQYF	TGTGCCAGCAGTCCGGGACAGGTATACGAGCAGTACTTC
TRBV12-3/TRBV12-4	NA	TRBJ2-5	NA	CASSLEGETQYF	TGTGCCAGCAGTTTGGAGGGGGAGACCCAGTACTTC
TRBV18	NA	TRBJ1-1	NA	CASSPPNWTVTEAFF	TGTGCCAGCTCACCACCGAATTGGACAGTCACTGAAGCTTTCTTT
TRBV24-1	NA	TRBJ1-2	NA	CATSDWTANYGYTF	TGTGCCACCAGTGATTGGACAGCCAACTATGGCTACACCTTC
TRBV27	TRBD1	TRBJ1-5	few	CASSPGTGYDAQPQHF	TGTGCCAGCTCTCCCGGGACAGGGTATGATGCTCAGCCCCAGCATTTT
TRBV5-1	NA	TRBJ2-1	NA	CASSTGASVYNEQFF	TGCGCCAGCAGCACCGGAGCTAGCGTCTACAATGAGCAGTTCTTC
TRBV3-1/TRBV3-2	TRBD2	TRBJ2-3	NA	CASSQDSGSRDTQYF	TGTGCCAGCAGCCAAGATAGCGGGTCCCGAGATACGCAGTATTTT
TRBV20-1	NA	TRBJ2-7	NA	CSASRGSGSYEQYF	TGCAGTGCTAGTAGAGGTAGCGGCTCCTACGAGCAGTACTTC
TRBV27	NA	TRBJ1-5	once	CASSPSNRGQPQHF	TGTGCCAGCAGCCCATCAAATCGGGGTCAGCCCCAGCATTTT
TRBV6-2/TRBV6-3	TRBD2	TRBJ2-1	NA	CASSRLAGAYNEQFF	TGTGCCAGCAGCCGACTAGCGGGAGCCTACAATGAGCAGTTCTTC
TRBV7-2	NA	TRBJ1-5	NA	CASSLDHQPQHF	TGTGCCAGCAGCTTAGACCATCAGCCCCAGCATTTT
TRBV10-1	NA	TRBJ2-2	once	CASSADRGGTGELFF	TGCGCCAGCAGTGCTGACAGGGGAGGGACCGGGGAGCTGTTTTTT
TRBV4-1	TRBD2	TRBJ2-7	NA	CPSSRRSGRGPQSYEQYF	TGCCCCAGCAGCCGCCGTAGCGGGAGGGGGCCCCAGTCCTACGAGCAGTACTTC
TRBV15	TRBD2	TRBJ2-1	NA	CATSRDAGGSYNEQFF	TGTGCCACCAGCAGAGATGCGGGAGGCTCCTACAATGAGCAGTTCTTC
TRBV5-4	NA	TRBJ2-5	NA	CASRVMGKETQYF	TGTGCCAGCAGGGTGATGGGGAAAGAGACCCAGTACTTC
TRBV19	TRBD2	TRBJ2-1	NA	CASSFKASGYNEQFF	TGTGCCAGTAGTTTCAAGGCTAGCGGATACAATGAGCAGTTCTTC
TRBV30	NA	TRBJ1-5	NA	CAWSGSSVQPQHF	TGTGCCTGGAGTGGATCCTCGGTGCAGCCCCAGCATTTT
TRBV7-8	NA	TRBJ1-1	NA	CASSFQTGANTEAFF	TGTGCCAGCAGCTTTCAGACAGGTGCCAACACTGAAGCTTTCTTT
TRBV7-9	NA	TRBJ1-1	NA	CASSLMITRTSAFF	TGTGCCAGCAGCTTAATGATCACTCGGACATCGGCTTTCTTT
TRBV7-4	NA	TRBJ1-4	NA	CASSSTRGLATNEKLFF	TGTGCCAGCAGCTCAACGAGGGGCCTTGCAACTAATGAAAAACTGTTTTTT
TRBV18	NA	TRBJ2-5	NA	CASSPWESGQETQYF	TGTGCCAGCTCACCTTGGGAGAGTGGTCAGGAGACCCAGTACTTC
TRBV11-3	TRBD1	TRBJ2-3	NA	CASSQRRDRRLPSTDTQYF	TGTGCCAGCAGCCAACGCCGGGACAGGAGACTTCCTAGCACAGATACGCAGTATTTT
TRBV11-3	NA	TRBJ2-7	NA	CASSLEGTPFF	TGTGCCAGCAGCTTAGAAGGGACTCCCTTCTTC
TRBV15	TRBD2	TRBJ2-5	NA	CATSSTPQGLAATLQETQYF	TGTGCCACCAGCTCAACCCCGCAAGGACTAGCGGCAACCCTCCAAGAGACCCAGTACTTC
TRBV9	NA	TRBJ2-1	NA	CASSPRQAYNEQFF	TGTGCCAGCAGCCCCCGGCAGGCGTACAATGAGCAGTTCTTC
TRBV29-1	NA	TRBJ1-4	NA	CSVDRGEKLFF	TGCAGCGTTGACAGGGGTGAAAAACTGTTTTTT
TRBV19	NA	TRBJ1-4	NA	CASSWGNEKLFF	TGTGCCAGTTCGTGGGGAAATGAAAAACTGTTTTTT
TRBV27	TRBD2	TRBJ2-7	NA	CASSYVGGRTPYEQYF	TGTGCCAGCAGTTACGTCGGCGGGAGGACCCCCTACGAGCAGTACTTC
TRBV6-1	NA	TRBJ2-7	NA	CASSEAENTYEQYF	TGTGCCAGCAGTGAAGCGGAAAATACCTACGAGCAGTACTTC
TRBV5-8	TRBD1	TRBJ1-5	NA	CASSGRQGQPQHF	TGTGCCAGCAGCGGAAGACAGGGTCAGCCCCAGCATTTT
TRBV5-1	NA	TRBJ1-4	NA	CASNLSPGGNEKLFF	TGCGCCAGCAACCTTTCACCGGGGGGGAATGAAAAACTGTTTTTT
TRBV28	NA	TRBJ1-3	NA	CASRAHSGNTIYF	TGTGCCAGCAGGGCCCACTCTGGAAACACCATATATTTT
TRBV29-1	NA	TRBJ1-2	NA	CSVRAGVGGYTF	TGCAGCGTTCGAGCAGGGGTAGGGGGCTACACCTTC
TRBV11-3	NA	TRBJ2-7	once	CASSRRDDPHSYEQYF	TGTGCCAGCAGCCGCCGGGACGATCCTCACTCCTACGAGCAGTACTTC
TRBV2	NA	TRBJ2-3	NA	CASSGSGQSLPQDTQYF	TGTGCCAGCAGTGGGAGCGGACAGTCTCTTCCACAAGATACGCAGTATTTT
TRBV7-2	NA	TRBJ2-3	NA	CASEGVGTDTQYF	TGTGCCAGCGAGGGCGTTGGCACAGATACGCAGTATTTT
TRBV6-5	TRBD2	TRBJ2-3	NA	CASSPLAGAGDTQYF	TGTGCCAGCAGTCCACTAGCGGGAGCGGGAGATACGCAGTATTTT
TRBV5-6	TRBD1	TRBJ1-2	NA	CASSLQGALNYGYTF	TGTGCCAGCAGCTTACAGGGGGCCCTCAACTATGGCTACACCTTC
TRBV19	NA	TRBJ1-6	NA	CASSILGGGPRNSPLHF	TGTGCCAGTAGTATTCTGGGCGGGGGACCAAGAAATTCACCCCTCCACTTT
TRBV20-1	TRBD2	TRBJ2-3	NA	CSASGPAGVISDTQYF	TGCAGTGCTAGTGGTCCAGCGGGAGTGATCTCAGATACGCAGTATTTT
TRBV28	TRBD1	TRBJ2-1	NA	CASSPGDRINEQFF	TGTGCCAGCAGTCCCGGGGACAGGATCAATGAGCAGTTCTTC
TRBV18	NA	TRBJ1-6	once	CASSPDWGLPLHF	TGTGCCAGCTCACCAGACTGGGGCTTGCCCCTCCACTTT